Following are 9 T cell receptor beta chains from one sample sequenced in a study of cytomegalovirus exposure and HLA in healthy donors. PCR was performed using 60 Vbeta and 13 Jbeta primers. Libraries were prepared by immunoSEQ multiplex PCR; TCRdb keeps only in-frame clonotypes and omits some of them. The data hold roughly 150,000 clones, with 76% observed a single time. The material sequenced was PBMCs. The receptors derive from a woman aged 40 to 55 in good health and CMV-seronegative.

This clone was found a few times. The chain recombines TRBV30 with TRBJ2-2; TRBD2 matches 14 bases. V shed 1 base and J 4 bases; nucleotides not matched to a gene: 5. CDR1 and CDR2 from the germline V gene are GTSNPN and SVGIG (reference sequence). This CDR3 is 17 amino acids long. CDR3: CAWSGGLAGASTGELFF. For the CDR3, the DNA is TGTGCCTGGAGTGGGGGACTAGCGGGAGCTAGCACCGGGGAGCTGTTTTTT.

This clone was counted once. The V and J genes are TRBV6-1 and TRBJ2-3; TRBD2 matches at 7 bases. The V gene end was trimmed by 3 bases and the J gene end by 4 bases; junction bases not matched to a gene: 10. This CDR3 contains 16 residues. CDR1 is MNHNS and CDR2 is SASEGT in the germline V gene. CDR3 bases: TGTGCCAGCAGTGAGGTCCTAGCGGAGAGGTCAGATACGCAGTATTTT. Encoded protein: CASSEVLAERSDTQYF.

This chain joins TRBV11-2 and TRBJ2-1; D may be TRBD1 (6 bases). The CDR3 runs to 15 residues. Germline V gene sequence: CDR1 SGHAT, CDR2 FQNNGV. V dropped 5 bases and J dropped 3 bases, with 14 bases sitting between them. CDR3 in DNA: TGTGCCAGCAGCCTTCCGTCGGGACACTACAATGAGCAGTTCTTC. Its translation is CASSLPSGHYNEQFF.

The table lists this clone with a few counts. J is TRBJ2-7 and V is TRBV19; TRBD2 is a possible D gene (6 bases). This CDR3 contains 13 residues. Germline assignment: CDR1 LNHDA and CDR2 SQIVND (reference sequence). The ends were cut back, 7 bases at V and 6 bases at J, with 16 bases in the middle. CDR3 loop: CASTSTLGGEQYF. In DNA form, the CDR3 reads TGTGCCAGTACCTCAACCCTGGGGGGCGAGCAGTACTTC.

The chain uses TRBV19 and TRBJ1-5; D gene uncertain. Per germline, CDR1 LNHDA and CDR2 SQIVND (reference sequence). V gave up 1 base and J gave up 6 bases, with 10 bases separating them. The CDR3 totals 14 residues. The chain's CDR3 is CASSIGGVSQPQHF. CDR3 sequence (DNA): TGTGCCAGTAGTATAGGCGGAGTCTCTCAGCCCCAGCATTTT.

This chain joins TRBV19 and TRBJ1-3; D is ambiguous. In germline, CDR1 is LNHDA, CDR2 SQIVND (reference sequence). V lost 3 bases and J lost 0, with 6 bases in between. CDR3 length: 14 amino acids. The CDR3 coding sequence is TGTGCCAGTAGTATCCAGAACTCTGGAAACACCATATATTTT. Translation: CASSIQNSGNTIYF.

The chain has TRBV5-6 and TRBJ2-3; D may be TRBD2 (7 bases). The ends were cut back, 0 bases at V and 0 bases at J, with 20 bases in the middle. The germline CDR1 and CDR2 sequences are SGHDT and YYEEEE. The CDR3 has 19 residues. The CDR3 DNA is TGTGCCAGCAGCTTGGTTGCGGGTTGGGGGGGCGTTAGCACAGATACGCAGTATTTT. The encoded protein is CASSLVAGWGGVSTDTQYF. The variable domain in full, completed from reference TRBV5-6 and TRBJ2-3, reads DAGVTQSPTHLIKTRGQQVTLRCSPKSGHDTVSWYQQALGQGPQFIFQYYEEEERQRGNFPDRFSGHQFPNYSSELNVNALLLGDSALYLCASSLVAGWGGVSTDTQYFGPGTRLTVL.

The chain is built from TRBV7-6 and TRBJ1-3; perhaps TRBD1 as D (6 bases). The germline gives CDR1 SGHVS, CDR2 FNYEAQ. The CDR3 is made up of 14 amino acids. Deletions cut 3 bases from V and 4 bases from J, with 10 bases between. The DNA of the CDR3 is TGTGCCAGCAGCTTCGGGACAACCGGAAACACCATATATTTT. This codes for CASSFGTTGNTIYF.

This chain uses TRBV18 with TRBJ1-6, with 9 nucleotides matching TRBD1. The germline CDR1 and CDR2 sequences are KGHSH and LQKENI. This CDR3 spans 15 amino acids. V lost 3 bases to trimming and J lost 10 bases; unmatched junction nucleotides: 7. CDR3 sequence: CASSPGTGRISPLHF. DNA of the CDR3: TGTGCCAGCTCACCGGGGACAGGGAGGATATCACCCCTCCACTTT.